This TCR beta chain was captured by sequencing in a study of blood T cell repertoires in COVID-19. Across the study: The cDNA or gDNA used as material had been derived from T cells, B-cell-depleted T cells, or PBMCs.

V was pared by 7 bases and J by 3 bases, with 8 bases of the junction left unmatched. CDR1 is LNHDA, CDR2 SQIVND, per germline (reference sequence). This CDR3 comprises 15 residues. Adults between roughly 18 and 89 years of age took part from about two dozen US areas. Assay: immunoSEQ multiplex PCR; the TCRdb copy retains only in-frame clones and omits some. The sample holds hundreds of thousands of clones, about nine tenths seen once. The chain carries TRBV19 and TRBJ2-3, with TRBD1 identical over 9 bases. The sequenced material came from PBMCs or T cells enriched from blood (not recorded which). The sequence was obtained from a woman in her twenties or thirties with acute COVID-19. The CDR3 loop is CASNPRDRVTDTQYF. The CDR3 region has the DNA TGTGCCAGTAATCCCCGGGACAGGGTTACAGATACGCAGTATTTT.